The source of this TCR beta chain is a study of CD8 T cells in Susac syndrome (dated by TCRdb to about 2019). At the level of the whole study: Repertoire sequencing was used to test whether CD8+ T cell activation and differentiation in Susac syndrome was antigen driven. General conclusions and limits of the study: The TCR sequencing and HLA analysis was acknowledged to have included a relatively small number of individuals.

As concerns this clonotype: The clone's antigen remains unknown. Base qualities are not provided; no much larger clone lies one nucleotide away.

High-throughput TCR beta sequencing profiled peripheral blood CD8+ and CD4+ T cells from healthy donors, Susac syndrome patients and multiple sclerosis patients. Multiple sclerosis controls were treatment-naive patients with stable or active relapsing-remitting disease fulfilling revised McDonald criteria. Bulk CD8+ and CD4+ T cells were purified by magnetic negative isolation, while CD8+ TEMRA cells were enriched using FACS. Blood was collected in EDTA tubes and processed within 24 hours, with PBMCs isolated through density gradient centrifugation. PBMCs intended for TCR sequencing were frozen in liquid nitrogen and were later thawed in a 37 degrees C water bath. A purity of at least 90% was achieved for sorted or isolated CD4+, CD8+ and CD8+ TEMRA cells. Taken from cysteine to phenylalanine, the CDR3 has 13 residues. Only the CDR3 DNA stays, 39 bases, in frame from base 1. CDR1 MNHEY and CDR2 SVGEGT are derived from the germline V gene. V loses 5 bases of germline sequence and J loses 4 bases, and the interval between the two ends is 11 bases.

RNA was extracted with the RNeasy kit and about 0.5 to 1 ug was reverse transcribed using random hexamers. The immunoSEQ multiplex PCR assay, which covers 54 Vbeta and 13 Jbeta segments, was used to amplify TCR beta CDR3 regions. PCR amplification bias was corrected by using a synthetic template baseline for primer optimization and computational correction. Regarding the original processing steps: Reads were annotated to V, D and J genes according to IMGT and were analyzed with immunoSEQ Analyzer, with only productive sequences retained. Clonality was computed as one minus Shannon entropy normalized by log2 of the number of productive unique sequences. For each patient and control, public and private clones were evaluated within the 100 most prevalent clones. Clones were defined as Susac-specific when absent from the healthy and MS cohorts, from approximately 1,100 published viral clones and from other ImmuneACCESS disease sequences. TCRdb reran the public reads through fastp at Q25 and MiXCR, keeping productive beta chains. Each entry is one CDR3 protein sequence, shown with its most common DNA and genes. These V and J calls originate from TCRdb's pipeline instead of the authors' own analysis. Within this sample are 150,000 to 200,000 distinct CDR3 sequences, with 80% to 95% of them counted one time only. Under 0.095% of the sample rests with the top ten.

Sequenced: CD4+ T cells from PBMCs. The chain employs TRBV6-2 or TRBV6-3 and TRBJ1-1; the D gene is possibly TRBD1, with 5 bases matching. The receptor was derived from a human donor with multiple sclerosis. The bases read TGTGCCAGCAGTCTAAGGACATTCACTGAAGCTTTCTTT. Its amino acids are CASSLRTFTEAFF.